This T cell receptor beta chain was sequenced for a study of cytomegalovirus exposure and HLA in healthy donors. Findings and limits, study-wide: Presence/absence analyses assumed roughly uniform sequencing depth across donors. Common viral pathogens seemed to be connected with several of the most significant clusters, according to a later analysis.

The PCR had 60 Vbeta and 13 Jbeta primers. Generated by immunoSEQ multiplex PCR, the TCRdb table keeps only in-frame clones and is missing some. The data contain 100,000 to 150,000 clones, more than 70% of them singletons. Per the germline V gene, CDR1 is GTSNPN and CDR2 is SVGIG (reference sequence). This CDR3 comprises 15 residues. With 3 bases clipped from V and 8 bases from J, the junction kept 7 bases outside the gene matches. This clone was counted once. Its antigen remains unknown. Source material: PBMCs. The origin of this receptor is a woman aged 45-65 years in good health and CMV-seropositive. This chain links TRBV30 with TRBJ2-1, with 13 bases fitting TRBD2. CDR3 loop: CAWRKLAGGPHEQFF. The CDR3 bases are TGTGCCTGGAGGAAACTAGCGGGGGGGCCCCATGAGCAGTTCTTC.